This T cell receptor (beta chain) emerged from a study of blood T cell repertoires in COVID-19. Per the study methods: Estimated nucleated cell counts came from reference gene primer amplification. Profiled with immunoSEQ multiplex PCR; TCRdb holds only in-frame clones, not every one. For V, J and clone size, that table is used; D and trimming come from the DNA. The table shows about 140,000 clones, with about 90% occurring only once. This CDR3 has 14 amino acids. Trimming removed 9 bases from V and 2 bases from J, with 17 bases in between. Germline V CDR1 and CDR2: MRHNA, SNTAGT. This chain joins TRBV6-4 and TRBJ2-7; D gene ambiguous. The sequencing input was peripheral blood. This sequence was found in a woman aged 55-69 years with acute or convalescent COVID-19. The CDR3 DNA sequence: TGTGCCAGGCATCCTCTCACCGGAGCCTACGAGCAGTACTTC. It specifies CARHPLTGAYEQYF.